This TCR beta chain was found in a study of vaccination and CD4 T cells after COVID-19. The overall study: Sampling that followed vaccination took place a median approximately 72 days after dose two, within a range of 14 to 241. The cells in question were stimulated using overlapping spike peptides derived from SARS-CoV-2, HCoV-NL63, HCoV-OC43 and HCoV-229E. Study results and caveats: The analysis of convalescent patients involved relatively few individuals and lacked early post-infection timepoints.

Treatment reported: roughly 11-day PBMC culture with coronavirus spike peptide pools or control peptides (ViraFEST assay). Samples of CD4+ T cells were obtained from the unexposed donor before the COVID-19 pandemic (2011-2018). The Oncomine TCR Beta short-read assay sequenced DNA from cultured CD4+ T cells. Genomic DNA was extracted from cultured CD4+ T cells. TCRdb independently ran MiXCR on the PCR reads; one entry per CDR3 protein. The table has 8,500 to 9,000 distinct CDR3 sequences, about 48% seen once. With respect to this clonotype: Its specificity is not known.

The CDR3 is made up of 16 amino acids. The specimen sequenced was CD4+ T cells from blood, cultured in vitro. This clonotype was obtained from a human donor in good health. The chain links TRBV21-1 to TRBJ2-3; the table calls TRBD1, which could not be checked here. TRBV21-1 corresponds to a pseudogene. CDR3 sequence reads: CASSSSPEGNTDTQYF. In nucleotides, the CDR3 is TGTGCCAGCAGCTCATCCCCCGAGGGAAACACAGATACGCAGTATTTT.